This T cell receptor (beta chain) came from a study of shared clonotypes between healthy human individuals. Concerning this clone: Its matching antigen is unknown.

From germline, CDR1 is SGDLS and CDR2 YYNGEE. The CDR3 has 18 residues. J was trimmed by 2 bases and V by 3 bases; bases with no gene match: 10. Nashville, Tennessee was home to all donors, each a Caucasian adult. Assay execution proceeded at the deep level. The data were produced by immunoSEQ multiplex PCR, yet TCRdb's version contains in-frame clones alone and is incomplete. Among around 2.5 million clones, 93% were seen once, and the ten largest hold 0.36%. Regarding the study as a whole: Some clonotypes were shared by all four sorted-subset donors, while others were not shared. The non-shared ones had lower generation probabilities than the shared ones. Depth of sequencing was expected to influence donor clonotype sharing.

This chain links TRBV9 with TRBJ2-1; 11 bases are shared with TRBD2. This clonotype originated in a man younger than 35 in good health. Some clones in this sample may be carry-over from other donors' samples. Specimen: naive CD4+ T cells from PBMCs. As to subset: CD45RA+ positively selected. This chain's CDR3 is CASSGIAGTSGTYNEQFF. Written as DNA, the CDR3 is TGTGCCAGCAGCGGAATAGCCGGGACTAGCGGTACCTACAATGAGCAGTTCTTC.